Following are 5 T cell receptor beta chains from one sample sequenced in a study of T cells after yellow fever vaccination. TCRdb processed the 5' RACE reads anew with MiXCR; each CDR3 protein has one entry. The table lists about 350,000 distinct CDR3 sequences, around a tenth of them singletons. Sequencing used PBMCs, obtained on the day of the first yellow fever vaccination. The receptors were sampled from a man between 18 and 35 years old who received the YFV17D yellow fever vaccine.

The gene calls are TRBV7-6 and TRBJ1-5, with 7 bases lining up with TRBD1. The CDR3 is 18 residues long. Germline V lookup: CDR1 SGHVS, CDR2 FNYEAQ. Germline trimming cut 1 base from V and 0 bases from J; bases unmatched to any gene: 9. The CDR3 nucleotides are TGTGCCAGCAGCTTAGGATCCGGCAGGGGGACTAGCAATCAGCCCCAGCATTTT. Its translation is CASSLGSGRGTSNQPQHF. Variable domain in full (rest from reference TRBV7-6 and TRBJ1-5): GAGVSQSPRYKVTKRGQDVALRCDPISGHVSLYWYRQALGQGPEFLTYFNYEAQQDKSGLPNDRFSAERPEGSISTLTIQRTEQRDSAMYRCASSLGSGRGTSNQPQHFGDGTRLSIL.

The genes are TRBV5-4 and TRBJ2-6; perhaps TRBD2 as D (6 bases). Germline V gives CDR1 SGHNT, CDR2 YYREEE (reference sequence). Between the trimmed V and J ends, which lost 4 bases and 0 bases, there was a span of 11 bases. This CDR3 spans 16 amino acids. DNA of the CDR3: TGTGCCAGCAGCCCTGGAGGGTTCTCTGGGGCCAACGTCCTGACTTTC. This encodes CASSPGGFSGANVLTF.

V gene TRBV5-1 combines with J gene TRBJ1-1; TRBD1 matches 9 bases. Trimming cost V 2 bases and J 3 bases; bases outside gene matches: 5. This CDR3 has 15 residues. CDR1 SGHRS and CDR2 YFSETQ come from the germline V gene. CDR3 loop: CASSFSDRGYTEAFF. CDR3 nucleotide sequence: TGCGCCAGCAGCTTTTCGGACAGGGGTTACACTGAAGCTTTCTTT. Looking up the rest from reference TRBV5-1 and TRBJ1-1 gives the full variable domain: KAGVTQTPRYLIKTRGQQVTLSCSPISGHRSVSWYQQTPGQGLQFLFEYFSETQRNKGNFPGRFSGRQFSNSRSEMNVSTLELGDSALYLCASSFSDRGYTEAFFGQGTRLTVV.

This clonotype has only a few counts. J is TRBJ2-2 and V is TRBV14; the D is unclear. V dropped 7 bases and J dropped 6 bases, with 9 bases sitting between them. Germline CDR1 is SGHDN and CDR2 is FVKESK. This CDR3 contains 12 residues. The CDR3 sequence is CASKSPPGELFF. As DNA, the CDR3 is TGTGCCAGCAAGAGCCCCCCCGGGGAGCTGTTTTTT.

The chain is built from TRBV4-2 and TRBJ1-5; 7 positions agree with TRBD1. This CDR3 is 14 amino acids long. Germline values: CDR1 LGHNA, CDR2 YNFKEQ. J gave up 4 bases and V 8 bases, and 8 bases lay outside the gene matches. CDR3 in DNA: TGTGCCAGCTCGACAGGGCTCGTGAATCAGCCCCAGCATTTT. Translation gives CASSTGLVNQPQHF.